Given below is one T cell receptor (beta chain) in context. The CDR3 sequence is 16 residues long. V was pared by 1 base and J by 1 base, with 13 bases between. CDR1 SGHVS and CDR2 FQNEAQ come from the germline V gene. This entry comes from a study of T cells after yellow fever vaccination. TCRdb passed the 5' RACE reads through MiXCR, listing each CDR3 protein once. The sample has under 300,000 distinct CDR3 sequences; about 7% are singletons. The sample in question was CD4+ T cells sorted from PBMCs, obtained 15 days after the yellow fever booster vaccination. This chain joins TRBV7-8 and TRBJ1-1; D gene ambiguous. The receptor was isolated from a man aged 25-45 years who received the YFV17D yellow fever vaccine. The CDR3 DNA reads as TGTGCCAGCAGCTTAGTCTTCCCCATCAAGAACACTGAAGCTTTCTTT. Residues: CASSLVFPIKNTEAFF.